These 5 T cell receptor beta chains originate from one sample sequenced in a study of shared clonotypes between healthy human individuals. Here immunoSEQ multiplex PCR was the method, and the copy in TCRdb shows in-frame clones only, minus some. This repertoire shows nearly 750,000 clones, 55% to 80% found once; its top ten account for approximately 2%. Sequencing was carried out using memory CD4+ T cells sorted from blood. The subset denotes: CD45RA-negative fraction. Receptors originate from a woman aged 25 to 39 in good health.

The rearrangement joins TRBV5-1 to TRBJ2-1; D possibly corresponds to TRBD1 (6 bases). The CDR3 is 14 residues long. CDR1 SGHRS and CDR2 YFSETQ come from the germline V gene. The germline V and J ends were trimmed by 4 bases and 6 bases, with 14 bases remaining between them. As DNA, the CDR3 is TGCGCCAGCAGCCCACAGGGTTTTAGCAATGAGCAGTTCTTC. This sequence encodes CASSPQGFSNEQFF.

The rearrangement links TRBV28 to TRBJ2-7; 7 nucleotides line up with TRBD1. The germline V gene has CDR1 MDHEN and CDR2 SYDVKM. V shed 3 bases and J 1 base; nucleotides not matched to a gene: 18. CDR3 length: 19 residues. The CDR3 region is CASSFPVWDSVSRSYEQYF. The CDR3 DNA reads TGTGCCAGCAGTTTCCCGGTGTGGGACAGCGTCTCACGGTCCTACGAGCAGTACTTC. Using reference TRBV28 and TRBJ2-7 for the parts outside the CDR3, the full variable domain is DVKVTQSSRYLVKRTGEKVFLECVQDMDHENMFWYRQDPGLGLRLIYFSYDVKMKEKGDIPEGYSVSREKKERFSLILESASTNQTSMYLCASSFPVWDSVSRSYEQYFGPGTRLTVT.

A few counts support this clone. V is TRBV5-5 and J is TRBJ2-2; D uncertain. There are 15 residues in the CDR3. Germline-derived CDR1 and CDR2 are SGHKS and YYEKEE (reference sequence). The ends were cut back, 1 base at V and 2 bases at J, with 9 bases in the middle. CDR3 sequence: CASSLTAGNTGELFF. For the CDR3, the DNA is TGTGCCAGCAGCTTGACAGCCGGTAACACCGGGGAGCTGTTTTTT. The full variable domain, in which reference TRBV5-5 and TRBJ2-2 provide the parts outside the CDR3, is DAGVTQSPTHLIKTRGQQVTLRCSPISGHKSVSWYQQVLGQGPQFIFQYYEKEERGRGNFPDRFSARQFPNYSSELNVNALLLGDSALYLCASSLTAGNTGELFFGEGSRLTVL.

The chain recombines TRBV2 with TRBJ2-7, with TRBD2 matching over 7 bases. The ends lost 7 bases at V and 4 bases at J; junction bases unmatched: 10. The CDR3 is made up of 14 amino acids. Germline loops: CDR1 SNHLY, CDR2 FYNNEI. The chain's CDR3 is CASIGEREKYEQYF. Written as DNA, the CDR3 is TGTGCCAGCATAGGGGAGCGGGAAAAATACGAGCAGTACTTC.

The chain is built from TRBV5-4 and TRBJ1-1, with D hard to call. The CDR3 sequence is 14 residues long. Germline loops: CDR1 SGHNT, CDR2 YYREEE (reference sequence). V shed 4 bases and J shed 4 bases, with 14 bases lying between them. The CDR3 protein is CASSAEWDGTEAFF. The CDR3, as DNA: TGTGCCAGCAGCGCTGAGTGGGATGGCACTGAAGCTTTCTTT. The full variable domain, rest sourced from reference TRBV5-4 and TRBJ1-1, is ETGVTQSPTHLIKTRGQQVTLRCSSQSGHNTVSWYQQALGQGPQFIFQYYREEENGRGNFPPRFSGLQFPNYSSELNVNALELDDSALYLCASSAEWDGTEAFFGQGTRLTVV.